This T cell receptor beta chain was documented in a study of T cell responses to AZD1222 COVID-19 vaccine. The germline gives CDR1 MNHEY, CDR2 SVGAGI. This CDR3 spans 13 amino acids. V was clipped by 6 bases and J by 0 bases, with 9 bases between them. Using immunoSEQ multiplex PCR, the repertoire was profiled, and TCRdb retains in-frame clones only, with some absent. The sample yields 150,000 to 200,000 clones, around 87% seen once. Worth noting for this clone: The target antigen is unknown.

General observations from the study: Baseline seropositivity characterized only a handful of AZD1222 recipients.

The clonotype originates from an adult in good health. This specimen was peripheral blood, taken on day 0 of MenACWY control vaccination. The chain uses TRBV6-5 and TRBJ2-7; a weak D match, TRBD2 (6 bases). As DNA, the CDR3 is TGTGCCAGCAGCCTCGGGAGCTCCTACGAGCAGTACTTC. This translates into CASSLGSSYEQYF.